These 26 T cell receptor beta chains were all obtained from the same sample, sequenced in a study of blood T cell repertoires in COVID-19. Method: immunoSEQ multiplex PCR; TCRdb's copy keeps in-frame clones and lacks some. The sample has approximately 240,000 clones, around 80% seen once. Sequences were obtained from peripheral blood. Source of these receptors: a human donor in a cohort sampled during active COVID-19.

The rearrangement uses TRBV11-2 and TRBJ2-7; 9 bases match TRBD2. The junction had 10 bases not matched to a gene; V was cut back by 7 bases and J by 0 bases. The CDR3 totals 16 residues. Germline-derived CDR1 and CDR2 are SGHAT and FQNNGV. DNA for the CDR3: TGTGCCAGCACCTTGGGTCTAGCGGGGAACTCCTACGAGCAGTACTTC. It is translated as CASTLGLAGNSYEQYF.

This clone was counted only a few times. The chain carries TRBV11-3 and TRBJ2-3, with TRBD2 matching over 9 bases. Unmatched junction bases numbered 3, after V lost 1 base and J lost 1 base. The CDR3 contains 16 residues. Germline V gene data show CDR1 as SGHNT and CDR2 as YENEEA. CDR3 amino acids: CASSLGSSGGTDTQYF. In DNA form, the CDR3 reads TGTGCCAGCAGCTTAGGTTCTAGCGGGGGCACAGATACGCAGTATTTT. Based on the CDR3 plus reference TRBV11-3 and TRBJ2-3, the full variable domain is EAGVVQSPRYKIIEKKQPVAFWCNPISGHNTLYWYLQNLGQGPELLIRYENEEAVDDSQLPKDRFSAERLKGVDSTLKIQPAELGDSAVYLCASSLGSSGGTDTQYFGPGTRLTVL.

The rearrangement links TRBV7-9 to TRBJ2-1, with TRBD1 matching over 7 bases. This CDR3 contains 13 residues. Trimming removed 6 bases from V and 6 bases from J; junction bases left unmatched: 5. CDR1 SEHNR and CDR2 FQNEAQ come from the germline V gene (reference sequence). CDR3: CASSPQGLNEQFF. CDR3 nucleotides: TGTGCCAGCAGTCCACAGGGGCTCAATGAGCAGTTCTTC.

The genes are TRBV2 and TRBJ1-2; the D is unclear. V gave up 0 bases and J gave up 8 bases, with 16 bases separating them. Germline V gene lookup returns CDR1 SNHLY and CDR2 FYNNEI. This CDR3 has 15 residues. DNA for the CDR3: TGTGCCAGCAGTGAAGCGGTATTGTCGCGAGGGGGCTACACCTTC. It encodes CASSEAVLSRGGYTF.

V gene TRBV5-1 combines with J gene TRBJ2-3, with TRBD1 as a possible D gene (6 bases). CDR3 length equals 14 residues. Trimming pared 7 bases from V and 0 bases from J, leaving 12 bases between. In germline, CDR1 is SGHRS, CDR2 YFSETQ. The CDR3 DNA follows: TGCGCCAGCCAACAGGGTCAGAGCACAGATACGCAGTATTTT. As protein: CASQQGQSTDTQYF.

The J gene is TRBJ2-5, the V gene TRBV7-6; tentative D call: TRBD2 (5 bases). The V end was cut by 5 bases, the J end by 2 bases, with 15 bases between. Germline V gives CDR1 SGHVS, CDR2 FNYEAQ. CDR3 size: 15 residues. CDR3 nucleotide sequence: TGTGCCAGCAGCGTAGGACTTAGTAAGCAAGAGACCCAGTACTTC. It is translated as CASSVGLSKQETQYF.

The rearrangement links TRBV30 to TRBJ1-2; D call uncertain. CDR1 and CDR2 (germline): GTSNPN, SVGIG (reference sequence). CDR3 length: 11 amino acids. Deletions cut 1 base from V and 6 bases from J, with 6 bases between. The CDR3 region is CAWSAGNGYTF. CDR3 DNA sequence: TGTGCCTGGAGTGCGGGGAATGGCTACACCTTC.

This clone has a single count. This chain uses TRBV14 with TRBJ2-5; D call uncertain. The V end lost 5 bases, the J end lost 5 bases, and 6 bases lay between the germline ends. Germline-derived CDR1 and CDR2 are SGHDN and FVKESK. CDR3 size: 11 residues. As DNA, the CDR3 is TGTGCCAGCAGCACAAAGGAGACCCAGTACTTC. Residues: CASSTKETQYF.

Worth noting for this clone: Other DNA sequences in the sample encode the same CDR3. The DNA for the CDR3 is TGTGCCAGCAGCTTAGCCGGGGGGCGTTCCTACAATGAGCAGTTCTTC. Amino acids: CASSLAGGRSYNEQFF. The chain employs TRBV5-4 and TRBJ2-1; TRBD2 might be the D (7 bases). Germline values: CDR1 SGHNT, CDR2 YYREEE (reference sequence). The ends were cut back, 2 bases at V and 1 base at J, with 13 bases in the middle. The CDR3 spans 16 residues.

This clone was seen just once. The gene calls are TRBV28 and TRBJ1-2, with TRBD1 matching 7 bases. This CDR3 has 15 amino acids. V lost 6 bases to trimming and J lost 5 bases; unmatched junction nucleotides: 12. Germline lookup yields CDR1 MDHEN and CDR2 SYDVKM. CDR3 nucleotide sequence: TGTGCCAGCAGCCCTGCGGGACAGTCCCTTTATGGCTACACCTTC. Amino acid sequence: CASSPAGQSLYGYTF.

The chain has TRBV6-6 and TRBJ2-6; D ambiguous. The CDR3 has 14 amino acids. The germline gives CDR1 MNHNY, CDR2 SVGAGI (reference sequence). Trimming pared 4 bases from V and 0 bases from J, leaving 4 bases between. The CDR3 DNA follows: TGTGCCAGCAGTTCGAGCTCTGGGGCCAACGTCCTGACTTTC. Translation gives CASSSSSGANVLTF.

This clone has a count of ten or more. The gene calls are TRBV7-3 and TRBJ2-1; 11 nucleotides align to TRBD2. The CDR3 is made up of 15 amino acids. V was pared by 4 bases and J by 5 bases, with 4 bases of the junction left unmatched. CDR1 is SGHTA, CDR2 FQGTGA, per germline. The CDR3 region has the DNA TGTGCCAGCAGCTCGACTAGCGGGGCTAACAATGAGCAGTTCTTC. It translates to CASSSTSGANNEQFF.

The chain recombines TRBV19 with TRBJ2-7; tentative D call: TRBD1 (5 bases). The germline V and J ends were trimmed by 8 bases and 3 bases, with 14 bases remaining between them. This CDR3 contains 13 residues. The germline V gene encodes CDR1 LNHDA and CDR2 SQIVND (reference sequence). As DNA, the CDR3 is TGTGCCAGTGGAACTCAGGGCCTCTACGAGCAGTACTTC. Translating it yields CASGTQGLYEQYF.

This clone was seen a single time. This sequence joins TRBV23-1 and TRBJ2-5; D is ambiguous. TRBV23-1 is classed as an ORF, of uncertain function. This CDR3 has 15 amino acids. The germline V and J ends were trimmed by 4 bases and 5 bases, with 17 bases remaining between them. The chain's CDR3 is CASSRNVKSRETQYF. In DNA form, the CDR3 reads TGCGCCAGCAGTCGGAATGTCAAGTCTAGGGAGACCCAGTACTTC.

V and J are TRBV14 and TRBJ2-1, with 9 bases matching TRBD2. The CDR3 contains 17 residues. Germline lookup yields CDR1 SGHDN and CDR2 FVKESK. V trimming: 1 base; J trimming: 7 bases; junction bases outside the gene matches: 11. CDR3 bases: TGTGCCAGCAGCCAAGGCCGTTCGGCGGGGGGGCGAAATGAGCAGTTCTTC. Its translation is CASSQGRSAGGRNEQFF.

Here the CDR3 DNA reads TGCAGCGCTAGACAGGGGGCAATAGATACGCAGTATTTT. Translating it yields CSARQGAIDTQYF. The chain has TRBV29-1 and TRBJ2-3, with TRBD1 identical over 10 bases. Losses at the gene ends were 7 bases for V and 5 bases for J; bases not matched to a gene: 6. The CDR3 covers 13 residues. CDR1 is SQVTM and CDR2 is ANQGSEA in the germline V gene.

The chain uses TRBV28 and TRBJ1-1; unclear D gene. The CDR3 totals 11 residues. Trimming removed 6 bases from V and 11 bases from J, with 13 bases in between. The germline V gene has CDR1 MDHEN and CDR2 SYDVKM. In DNA form, the CDR3 reads TGTGCCAGCAGCCCAGATCGAGGGGCTTTCTTT. Translated, it gives CASSPDRGAFF. The full variable domain, rest sourced from reference TRBV28 and TRBJ1-1, is DVKVTQSSRYLVKRTGEKVFLECVQDMDHENMFWYRQDPGLGLRLIYFSYDVKMKEKGDIPEGYSVSREKKERFSLILESASTNQTSMYLCASSPDRGAFFGQGTRLTVV.

This chain uses TRBV11-3 with TRBJ2-7, with TRBD1 as a possible D gene (5 bases). The CDR3 spans 14 residues. Germline assignment: CDR1 SGHNT and CDR2 YENEEA. Trimming stripped 5 bases from V and 0 bases from J, with 11 bases between. CDR3 sequence reads: CASSPAGRSYEQYF. The CDR3, as DNA: TGTGCCAGCAGCCCGGCAGGGCGCTCCTACGAGCAGTACTTC.

CDR3 protein: CASRRTSKVYEQYF. Here the CDR3 DNA reads TGTGCCAGCAGGCGGACTAGTAAGGTCTACGAGCAGTACTTC. V usage is TRBV21-1 and J usage is TRBJ2-7; TRBD2 is the table's D call, not checked against the DNA. TRBV21-1 is termed a pseudogene. The length of the CDR3 is 14 residues.

Concerning this clone: At the DNA level, this CDR3 is encoded by other sequences in the same sample as well. The J gene is TRBJ2-7, the V gene TRBV5-1; D is unresolved. CDR3 size: 12 residues. V was clipped by 0 bases and J by 3 bases, with 4 bases between them. Germline lookup yields CDR1 SGHRS and CDR2 YFSETQ. CDR3 region: CASSLVGYEQYF. CDR3 DNA: TGCGCCAGCAGCTTGGTCGGCTACGAGCAGTACTTC.

The chain uses TRBV27 and TRBJ1-2; TRBD1 agrees at 10 bases. The ends lost 5 bases at V and 4 bases at J; junction bases unmatched: 1. The germline V gene has CDR1 MNHEY and CDR2 SMNVEV (reference sequence). This CDR3 comprises 13 residues. As DNA, the CDR3 is TGTGCCAGCAGTCGGGACAGGGGCTATGGCTACACCTTC. Residues: CASSRDRGYGYTF.

The V gene is TRBV11-2, the J gene TRBJ2-3; D remains unclear. Trimming took 1 base from V and 5 from J, leaving 7 bases between them. CDR3 length: 13 residues. Germline assignment: CDR1 SGHAT and CDR2 FQNNGV. CDR3 in amino acids: CASSLVLRDTQYF. As DNA, the CDR3 is TGTGCCAGCAGCTTAGTCCTGAGAGATACGCAGTATTTT.

This clone was detected a few times. The CDR3 loop reads CAIRRAGGTTDTQYF. The CDR3 bases are TGTGCCATCAGGCGGGCGGGGGGGACCACAGATACGCAGTATTTT. This sequence joins TRBV10-3 and TRBJ2-3, with 9 nucleotides matching TRBD2. The V gene's germline CDR1 is ENHRY and CDR2 SYGVKD. J lost 2 bases, V lost 6 bases, and 6 bases had no gene match. This CDR3 region has 15 residues.

In this sample, this clone turned up once. The genes are TRBV3-1 (or the pseudogene TRBV3-2) and TRBJ2-5; 7 bases agree with TRBD2. Germline V gene lookup returns CDR1 LGHDT and CDR2 YNNKEL (reference sequence). The CDR3 runs 14 residues. Trimming took 1 base from V and 9 from J; bases not matched to a gene: 8. The CDR3 reads CASSQVAVGGAQYF. The CDR3 DNA is TGTGCCAGCAGCCAAGTTGCGGTGGGGGGGGCCCAGTACTTC.

This clone was observed a single time. CDR3 DNA sequence: TGTGCCAGCAGCCTCGGCAGGATCGAGCAGTACTTC. It specifies CASSLGRIEQYF. The chain carries TRBV7-2 and TRBJ2-7, with D uncertain. The germline V gene has CDR1 SGHTA and CDR2 FQGNSA. V dropped 5 bases and J dropped 6 bases, with 11 bases sitting between them. This CDR3 comprises 12 residues.

V and J are TRBV10-3 and TRBJ2-3; TRBD2 matches at 14 bases. CDR1 is ENHRY, CDR2 SYGVKD, per germline. The length of the CDR3 is 16 residues. V shed 4 bases and J 4 bases; nucleotides not matched to a gene: 4. The CDR3 sequence is CAISGGGLAGADTQYF. DNA for the CDR3: TGTGCCATCAGTGGTGGGGGACTAGCGGGAGCAGATACGCAGTATTTT.